This entry concerns a single T cell receptor beta chain. The table lists this clonotype with many counts. Its antigen is currently not known. No clone much larger than this one lies a single base away; base qualities are absent. The source of the sample is a study of T cells in Graves' hyperthyroidism and ophthalmopathy (dated by TCRdb to about 2019). In terms of the full investigation: Peripheral blood was collected at initial diagnosis, before any treatment. To identify TCR V-J signatures that set the groups apart, the researchers used a discovery cohort of 100 patients, made up of around 42 with Graves' ophthalmopathy and 57 with stable Graves' hyperthyroidism. An independent validation cohort of around 20 hyperthyroidism patients and 17 patients who later progressed to ophthalmopathy tested prospective prediction of ophthalmopathy. The roughly 90 discovery patients were divided at random into training and test sets in a 7:3 ratio. Thyroid tissue and blood T-cell repertoires from several Graves' hyperthyroidism patients were also compared in the study. Once sampling was done, hyperthyroidism patients were given methimazole at a starting dose of 30 mg daily, whereas ophthalmopathy patients were given high-dose intravenous methylprednisolone. TCR Vbeta CDR3 sequencing of 135 peripheral blood samples (over 40 ophthalmopathy, roughly 72 hyperthyroidism and around 17 progressor patients) is reported in the paper.

Results the study describes overall, beyond this receptor: Sample size was not statistically predetermined, and investigators were not blinded to group allocation. During validation, the model predicted progression to ophthalmopathy a median of roughly six months ahead of onset, with almost 71% sensitivity and about 75% specificity. Most expanded thyroid clonotypes (frequency above 0.001) were also found in blood, which suggests that blood repertoires may mirror thyroid immune responses. A 13 V-J signature model separated ophthalmopathy from stable hyperthyroidism, with about 88% sensitivity and roughly 81% specificity in cross-validation and 80%/75% in testing.

Amplification of TCR beta CDR3 regions was carried out from RNA transcripts. The first round of RT-PCR for the TCR CDR3 was performed with the HTBI primer set and the Qiagen OneStep RT-PCR kit. Libraries were constructed in a second round of multiplex PCR, after which size selection and purification were carried out. Paired-end sequencing of the libraries was performed with 100 bp reads on an Illumina HiSeq2000. In the authors' own workflow: SOAPnuke was used to process the raw data, with reads discarded if the reads contained adapters or uncalled bases, had a mean Phred below 15, or lacked an exact constant-primer or identifier match. COPE v1.2.5 was used to merge the high-quality paired reads, and each unique nucleotide sequence was defined as a clonotype. MiTCR v1.1 was used to align clonotypes to the IMGT TRBV, TRBD and TRBJ reference segments. Analysis was restricted to V-J combinations with a frequency above 0.0001, which covered 99.2% of repertoires. The TCS score was defined as F50 (clonal expansion) divided by E x V (chaos), with BLOSUM62-based TCRdist calculated between CDR3 peptides within each V-J. Welch's t-statistics and random forest reduced around 510 V-J features to roughly 13, which were used in a naive Bayes classifier (R e1071). The public reads were reprocessed in TCRdb via fastp at Q25 and MiXCR, keeping in-frame beta chains. Merged by CDR3 protein, the rows form single entries marked with the most common genes and DNA. TCRdb assigned the V and J calls; the authors' analysis was not used. The sample table lists 460,000 or so distinct CDR3 sequences, 13% to 15% of them with a count of one. Less than 20% of the sample is held by the ten biggest clonotypes.

Per the germline V gene, SGHVS is the CDR1 and FNYEAQ is the CDR2. The germline ends are 11 bases apart after V is trimmed by 8 bases and J by 0 bases. The CDR3 runs 14 residues from the cysteine to the phenylalanine. The read is trimmed to its CDR3 DNA, 42 bases read in frame from base 1. Stable Graves' hyperthyroidism was defined as the absence of progression to ophthalmopathy over 18 months of follow-up. Hyperthyroidism patients were aged 18 to 65 years and newly diagnosed, with disease duration of less than 2 months. Patients with uncontrolled infections, other autoimmune diseases, pregnancy or lactation were excluded. Diagnoses were based on clinical symptoms, serum thyroxine and TRAb, thyroid ultrasound and orbital computed tomography. PBMCs were separated from 7.5 to 10 ml of fresh peripheral blood using Ficoll-Paque density gradient centrifugation. Total RNA was extracted with Trizol reagent, and quality was checked on an Agilent 2100 Bioanalyzer.

Sequencing was performed on blood. This receptor was obtained from a woman aged 18-29 years with Graves' hyperthyroidism. The sequence links TRBV7-6 to TRBJ2-1, and possibly TRBD2, on 6 matching bases. The DNA sequence is TGTGCCAGCCAAGACGGGGGCTCCTACAATGAGCAGTTCTTC. Its amino acids are CASQDGGSYNEQFF.